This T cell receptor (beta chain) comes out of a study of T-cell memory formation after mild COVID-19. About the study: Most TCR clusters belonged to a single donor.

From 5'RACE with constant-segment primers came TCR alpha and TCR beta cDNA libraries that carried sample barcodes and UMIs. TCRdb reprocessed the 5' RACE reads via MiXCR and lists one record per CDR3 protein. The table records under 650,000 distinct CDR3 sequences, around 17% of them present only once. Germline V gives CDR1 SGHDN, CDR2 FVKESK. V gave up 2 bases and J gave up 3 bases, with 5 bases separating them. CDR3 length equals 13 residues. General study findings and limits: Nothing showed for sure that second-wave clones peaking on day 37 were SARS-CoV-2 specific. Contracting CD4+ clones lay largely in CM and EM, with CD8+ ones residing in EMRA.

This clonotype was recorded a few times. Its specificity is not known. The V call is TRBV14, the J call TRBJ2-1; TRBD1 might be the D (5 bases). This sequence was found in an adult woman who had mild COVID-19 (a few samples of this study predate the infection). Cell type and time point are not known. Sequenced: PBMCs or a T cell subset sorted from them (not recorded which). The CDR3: CASSQQGYNEQFF. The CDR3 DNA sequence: TGTGCCAGCAGCCAACAGGGCTACAATGAGCAGTTCTTC. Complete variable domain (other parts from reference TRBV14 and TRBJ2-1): EAGVTQFPSHSVIEKGQTVTLRCDPISGHDNLYWYRRVMGKEIKFLLHFVKESKQDESGMPNNRFLAERTGGTYSTLKVQPAELEDSGVYFCASSQQGYNEQFFGPGTRLTVL.